The 10 T cell receptor beta chains presented below share a single source sample, sequenced in a study of a mutant IDH1 vaccine in newly diagnosed glioma. Sequencing used immunoSEQ multiplex PCR; TCRdb keeps in-frame clones, though not all of them. The sample holds 40,000 or so clones, around 83% seen once. As for time point: week 11, during vaccination. Vaccination comprised doses that each held 300 ug of mutant IDH1 20-mer peptide, plus topical imiquimod. For these TCRs, the target antigens are not known. The input for sequencing was PBMCs, taken from a glioma patient whose treatment included an IDH1 peptide vaccine. These receptors came from a middle-aged man with glioma.

The chain has TRBV11-1 and TRBJ2-5, with 10 bases identical to TRBD2. CDR1 is SGHAT and CDR2 is FQDESV in the germline V gene (reference sequence). The CDR3 runs to 17 residues. With 2 bases clipped from V and 4 bases from J, the junction kept 10 bases outside the gene matches. CDR3 DNA: TGTGCCAGCAGCTTACAAGCTAGCGGGAGATTTGGAGAGACCCAGTACTTC. Amino acids: CASSLQASGRFGETQYF.

This clone was picked up a small number of times. The chain links TRBV4-2 to TRBJ2-2; perhaps TRBD2 as D (6 bases). V was shortened by 4 bases and J by 6 bases, with 12 bases between the two germline ends. Germline lookup yields CDR1 LGHNA and CDR2 YNFKEQ. This CDR3 contains 14 residues. The CDR3 bases are TGTGCCAGCAGCCCCTCTGGACTATCCGGGGAGCTGTTTTTT. It encodes CASSPSGLSGELFF.

The chain couples TRBV5-6 to TRBJ2-7; D is uncertain. Germline CDR1 and CDR2: SGHDT and YYEEEE. Trimming shortened V by 4 bases and J by 4 bases, and 18 bases separated the two germline ends. The CDR3 has 15 residues. The CDR3 spells CASSPPLGSTYEQYF. DNA of the CDR3: TGTGCCAGCAGCCCTCCCCTAGGGTCAACGTACGAGCAGTACTTC.

The rearrangement joins TRBV27 to TRBJ1-1; D ambiguous. CDR1 and CDR2 from the germline V gene are MNHEY and SMNVEV (reference sequence). This CDR3 has 13 residues. Trimming took 6 bases from V and 4 from J, leaving 12 bases between them. CDR3 in amino acids: CASSLSTFTEAFF. The CDR3 DNA sequence: TGTGCCAGCAGCCTATCGACGTTCACTGAAGCTTTCTTT.

The chain is built from TRBV6-5 and TRBJ1-4, with D possibly matching TRBD1 (5 bases). The CDR3 contains 14 residues. CDR1 MNHEY and CDR2 SVGAGI come from the germline V gene. Trimming pared 6 bases from V and 2 bases from J, leaving 10 bases between. This CDR3 reads CASRLRETNEKLFF. In DNA, the CDR3 is TGTGCCAGCAGACTCAGGGAGACTAATGAAAAACTGTTTTTT.

The J gene is TRBJ2-7, the V gene TRBV19; 9 nucleotides match TRBD1. This CDR3 has 14 residues. Looked up from germline, CDR1 is LNHDA and CDR2 is SQIVND (reference sequence). Trimming removed 4 bases from V and 1 base from J; junction bases left unmatched: 2. The CDR3 region is CASSTGTGSYEQYF. CDR3 DNA sequence: TGTGCCAGTAGTACCGGGACAGGGTCCTACGAGCAGTACTTC.

V is TRBV6-6 and J is TRBJ2-5; D is perhaps TRBD2 (5 bases). CDR1 and CDR2 (germline): MNHNY, SVGAGI (reference sequence). Trimming took 0 bases from V and 2 from J, leaving 7 bases between them. The CDR3 extends over 14 amino acids. The CDR3 region has the DNA TGTGCCAGCAGTTACTCGGGAGAGCAAGAGACCCAGTACTTC. Its translation: CASSYSGEQETQYF.

The chain is built from TRBV7-9 and TRBJ2-7, with 11 bases lining up with TRBD2. CDR1 and CDR2 from the germline V gene are SEHNR and FQNEAQ (reference sequence). The CDR3 is 18 residues long. V gave up 5 bases and J gave up 2 bases; unmatched junction bases: 14. The CDR3: CASSPTSGTNLEAYEQYF. The CDR3 DNA reads as TGTGCCAGCAGCCCGACTAGCGGGACCAACCTCGAAGCCTACGAGCAGTACTTC.

This chain uses TRBV5-1 with TRBJ2-7, with 11 bases fitting TRBD2. V gave up 5 bases and J gave up 0 bases; unmatched junction bases: 4. Looked up from germline, CDR1 is SGHRS and CDR2 is YFSETQ. CDR3 length: 15 amino acids. The DNA of the CDR3 is TGCGCCAGCAGGACTAGCGGGGAGGTCTCCTACGAGCAGTACTTC. This codes for CASRTSGEVSYEQYF.

V and J are TRBV6-5 and TRBJ2-7, with 7 bases that match TRBD1. The ends lost 6 bases at V and 4 bases at J; junction bases unmatched: 6. The CDR3 length is 13 residues. CDR1 is MNHEY, CDR2 SVGAGI, per germline. In nucleotides, the CDR3 is TGTGCCAGCAGCCTAACAGGGGTTTACGAGCAGTACTTC. The encoded protein is CASSLTGVYEQYF.